The 29 T cell receptor beta chains listed next were all sequenced from one sample in a study of T cells in Graves' hyperthyroidism and ophthalmopathy. Researchers took RNA transcripts and amplified the TCR beta CDR3 regions from them. TCR CDR3 underwent first-round RT-PCR with the HTBI primer set. TCRdb re-derived calls from the multiplex PCR reads in MiXCR, one entry per CDR3 protein. The sample includes roughly 300,000 distinct CDR3 sequences, roughly 20% of them seen just once. Sequenced material: blood. All receptors derive from a woman in her fifties or sixties with Graves' hyperthyroidism.

This clonotype appeared many times. The rearrangement links TRBV7-9 to TRBJ1-5; unclear D gene. The germline gives CDR1 SEHNR, CDR2 FQNEAQ (reference sequence). V gave up 5 bases and J gave up 6 bases, with 11 bases separating them. The CDR3 spans 13 residues. As DNA, the CDR3 is TGTGCCAGCAGCGGTACGGAGGGTCAGCCCCAGCATTTT. Translating gives CASSGTEGQPQHF.

This clonotype occurred a few times. The chain couples TRBV9 to TRBJ2-1, with D possibly being TRBD1 (6 bases). This CDR3 spans 13 amino acids. V lost 4 bases and J lost 9, with 14 bases in between. The germline V gene has CDR1 SGDLS and CDR2 YYNGEE. As DNA, the CDR3 is TGTGCCAGCAGCCCAGAGGGACAAACTGAGCAGTTCTTC. Amino acids: CASSPEGQTEQFF.

The V and J genes are TRBV5-6 and TRBJ1-3; no firm D call. Trimming took off 7 bases at V and 0 bases at J, with 11 bases between the two ends. From germline, CDR1 is SGHDT and CDR2 YYEEEE. This CDR3 comprises 14 residues. The CDR3 spells CASHEEGSGNTIYF. CDR3 bases: TGTGCCAGCCACGAAGAGGGCTCTGGAAACACCATATATTTT.

This chain links TRBV20-1 with TRBJ2-3; the match to TRBD2 covers 9 bases. V lost 1 base to trimming and J lost 0 bases; unmatched junction nucleotides: 8. The CDR3 length is 17 residues. Germline assignment: CDR1 DFQATT and CDR2 SNEGSKA (reference sequence). The CDR3 here is CSARAVLAGLSTDTQYF. The CDR3 DNA reads TGCAGTGCTAGAGCGGTTCTAGCGGGGCTTAGCACAGATACGCAGTATTTT.

As concerns this clonotype: One end of the junction varies from germline; a read error may be responsible. The V gene is TRBV12-3 or TRBV12-4, the J gene TRBJ1-2; 7 nucleotides match TRBD1. This CDR3 is built from 14 residues. The CDR3 loop is CAISVRQGPWGYTF. The CDR3 nucleotides are TGTGCCATCAGTGTCCGACAGGGCCCTTGGGGCTACACCTTC.

This clonotype was seen a handful of times. This rearrangement joins TRBV3-1 to TRBJ2-3, with 9 bases matching TRBD2. The CDR3 spans 15 residues. V gave up 4 bases and J gave up 2 bases; unmatched junction bases: 4. Per the germline V gene, CDR1 is LGHDT and CDR2 is YNNKEL (reference sequence). The CDR3 region has the DNA TGTGCCAGCAGCCGTGCGGGGGGGAACACAGATACGCAGTATTTT. Encoded protein: CASSRAGGNTDTQYF.

This chain's CDR3 is CASSQVLAKQFF. The CDR3 nucleotides are TGTGCCAGCAGCCAAGTTCTAGCAAAGCAGTTCTTC. The rearrangement joins TRBV3-1 to TRBJ2-1, with D possibly TRBD2 on 5 matching bases. V was trimmed by 1 base and J by 11 bases, leaving 9 bases between them. The germline V gene has CDR1 LGHDT and CDR2 YNNKEL (reference sequence). The CDR3 runs to 12 residues.

This clonotype turned up a few times. This sequence joins TRBV27 and TRBJ2-7; 9 bases are a match to TRBD2. The J call may be mistaken, given a closer DNA end match to TRBJ2-1. The CDR3 contains 14 residues. CDR1 and CDR2 (germline): MNHEY, SMNVEV (reference sequence). CDR3 coding DNA: TGTGCCAGCAGCTCTAGCGGGACCGCCTACGAGCAGTTCTTC. Translating gives CASSSSGTAYEQFF.

The CDR3 DNA sequence: TGTGCCAGCAGTGGACTACAGGGAAGAAGTGGCTACACCTTC. Its protein product is CASSGLQGRSGYTF. The chain employs TRBV6-1 and TRBJ1-2; D may be TRBD1 (6 bases). The CDR3 runs to 14 residues. Germline V lookup: CDR1 MNHNS, CDR2 SASEGT. Trimming took 4 bases from V and 7 from J, leaving 16 bases between them.

This clonotype occurred many times. CDR3 sequence reads: CASSLGRTRTGELFF. DNA for the CDR3: TGTGCCAGCAGTTTGGGGCGGACCAGAACCGGGGAGCTGTTTTTT. The chain couples TRBV12-3 or TRBV12-4 to TRBJ2-2, with D possibly being TRBD1 (5 bases). Trimming took off 3 bases at V and 5 bases at J, with 13 bases between the two ends. The CDR3 has 15 residues.

The chain uses TRBV7-9 and TRBJ1-1, with D hard to call. The CDR3 runs to 12 residues. Germline lookup yields CDR1 SEHNR and CDR2 FQNEAQ (reference sequence). Trimming shortened V by 3 bases and J by 5 bases, and 7 bases separated the two germline ends. The CDR3, as DNA: TGTGCCAGCAGCTTTGAGGGAACTGAAGCTTTCTTT. Its translation: CASSFEGTEAFF.

The genes are TRBV6-1 and TRBJ2-7, with 9 bases identical to TRBD1. Per the germline V gene, CDR1 is MNHNS and CDR2 is SASEGT. V lost 5 bases, J lost 6 bases, and 17 bases stayed unmatched. The CDR3 runs to 17 residues. CDR3 in amino acids: CASSSRYLTGTGLEQYF. CDR3 nucleotide sequence: TGTGCCAGCAGTTCTAGATACCTCACCGGGACAGGGCTCGAGCAGTACTTC.

With regard to this clonotype: A much larger clone lies a single base off, so this may be a read error. V gene TRBV6-2 or TRBV6-3 combines with J gene TRBJ1-2, with 8 bases aligning to TRBD1. V lost 4 bases to trimming and J lost 7 bases; unmatched junction nucleotides: 14. The CDR3 totals 16 residues. Germline V gene lookup returns CDR1 MNHEY and CDR2 SVGEGT. CDR3 in DNA: TGTGCCAGCAGTTCTAACCGGGACAGGATAATAGCTGGCTACACCTTC. As protein: CASSSNRDRIIAGYTF.

The sample holds many counts of this clonotype. The chain is built from TRBV20-1 and TRBJ2-5; 9 nucleotides match TRBD2. The CDR3 is 13 residues long. Trimming at V came to 2 bases and at J to 4 bases, leaving 2 bases not matched to a gene. Looked up from germline, CDR1 is DFQATT and CDR2 is SNEGSKA (reference sequence). CDR3 protein: CSARSSGGETQYF. For the CDR3, the DNA is TGCAGTGCTAGAAGTAGCGGGGGAGAGACCCAGTACTTC.

This clonotype showed up many times. The V and J genes are TRBV3-1 and TRBJ2-1; no reliable D call. The CDR3 totals 11 residues. Trimming took off 2 bases at V and 9 bases at J, with 5 bases between the two ends. Per germline, CDR1 LGHDT and CDR2 YNNKEL (reference sequence). CDR3: CASSQSSEQFF. CDR3 sequence (DNA): TGTGCCAGCAGCCAATCAAGTGAGCAGTTCTTC.

This rearrangement joins TRBV3-1 to TRBJ2-1, with 9 bases identical to TRBD2. Per the germline V gene, CDR1 is LGHDT and CDR2 is YNNKEL (reference sequence). The CDR3 contains 12 residues. The V gene end was trimmed by 7 bases and the J gene end by 8 bases; junction bases not matched to a gene: 3. In DNA, the CDR3 is TGTGCCAGCAACGCGGGGGGGGATGAGCAGTTCTTC. It translates to CASNAGGDEQFF.

This clonotype was seen at least ten times. The chain recombines TRBV20-1 with TRBJ2-7; the match to TRBD1 covers 10 bases. Trimming at V came to 1 base and at J to 3 bases, leaving 3 bases not matched to a gene. Germline V lookup: CDR1 DFQATT, CDR2 SNEGSKA (reference sequence). This CDR3 comprises 14 residues. CDR3 sequence reads: CSARVRDRGYEQYF. The CDR3 region has the DNA TGCAGTGCTAGAGTACGGGACAGGGGCTACGAGCAGTACTTC.

This clonotype was observed a few times. V and J are TRBV3-1 and TRBJ2-1; D is possibly TRBD1 (5 bases). Trimming stripped 3 bases from V and 0 bases from J, with 12 bases between. The CDR3 is 16 amino acids. Germline CDR1 LGHDT, CDR2 YNNKEL (reference sequence). The CDR3 DNA sequence: TGTGCCAGCAGCCATGACGACAGTTACTCCTACAATGAGCAGTTCTTC. It yields the protein CASSHDDSYSYNEQFF.

This clonotype was detected ten times or more. The V and J genes are TRBV11-2 and TRBJ2-1; D tentatively reads TRBD1 or TRBD2 (5 bases each). CDR1 and CDR2 from the germline V gene are SGHAT and FQNNGV. Trimming left V 5 bases short and J 8 bases short, with 19 bases between. CDR3 length: 15 residues. CDR3 coding DNA: TGTGCCAGCAGCCTCCGGGACCCCAACGTCCATGAGCAGTTCTTC. This sequence encodes CASSLRDPNVHEQFF.

The chain employs TRBV7-9 and TRBJ2-6; either TRBD1 or TRBD2 may supply D (5 bases each). CDR1 and CDR2 from the germline V gene are SEHNR and FQNEAQ (reference sequence). CDR3 length: 15 residues. Trimming took off 5 bases at V and 4 bases at J, with 12 bases between the two ends. CDR3 protein: CASSPRGEGANVLTF. The CDR3 DNA sequence: TGTGCCAGCAGCCCCCGAGGGGAGGGGGCCAACGTCCTGACTTTC.

Only a few counts were recorded for this clonotype. The genes are TRBV27 and TRBJ1-3; tentative D call: TRBD1 (5 bases). Trimming took off 5 bases at V and 5 bases at J, with 19 bases between the two ends. Germline lookup yields CDR1 MNHEY and CDR2 SMNVEV (reference sequence). This CDR3 has 16 residues. CDR3 bases: TGTGCCAGCAGTCCGCAGGCAGGGCTTTCGAGAAACACCATATATTTT. Amino acid sequence: CASSPQAGLSRNTIYF.

The V and J genes are TRBV3-1 and TRBJ2-6; tentatively, D is TRBD1 (6 bases). V was trimmed by 5 bases and J by 0 bases, leaving 8 bases between them. CDR1 is LGHDT and CDR2 is YNNKEL in the germline V gene (reference sequence). This CDR3 has 15 amino acids. The DNA for the CDR3 is TGTGCCAGCAGCAAGGGACACTCTGGGGCCAACGTCCTGACTTTC. It translates to CASSKGHSGANVLTF. Full variable domain (rest looked up from reference TRBV3-1 and TRBJ2-6): DTAVSQTPKYLVTQMGNDKSIKCEQNLGHDTMYWYKQDSKKFLKIMFSYNNKELIINETVPNRFSPKSPDKAHLNLHINSLELGDSAVYFCASSKGHSGANVLTFGAGSRLTVL.

This clonotype came up a few times. The genes are TRBV28 and TRBJ1-2; D is uncertain. CDR1 MDHEN and CDR2 SYDVKM come from the germline V gene. V lost 4 bases and J 5 bases, leaving 8 bases between the germline ends. This CDR3 has 12 residues. The CDR3 DNA reads as TGTGCCAGCAGTTATCACACATATGGCTACACCTTC. Translation: CASSYHTYGYTF.

V gene TRBV5-1 combines with J gene TRBJ1-1, with D possibly matching TRBD1 (5 bases). Germline loops: CDR1 SGHRS, CDR2 YFSETQ. The CDR3 runs to 15 residues. Trimming took off 5 bases at V and 2 bases at J, with 16 bases between the two ends. The CDR3 DNA reads TGCGCCAGCAGACCCGGTCAGGGCTTCAACACTGAAGCTTTCTTT. It translates to CASRPGQGFNTEAFF.

This clonotype was picked up many times. Written as DNA, the CDR3 is TGTGCCAGCAGTGAAGGTTTTTACTCGCCGGAGCAGTACGTC. It yields the protein CASSEGFYSPEQYV. The genes are TRBV2 and TRBJ2-7; the D is unclear. V was clipped by 1 base and J by 7 bases, with 14 bases between them. CDR1 and CDR2 from the germline V gene are SNHLY and FYNNEI. This CDR3 is built from 14 residues.

This clonotype showed up many times. This chain links TRBV6-1 with TRBJ1-2; D is perhaps TRBD1 (6 bases). The V and J ends lost 4 bases and 4 bases respectively, with 25 bases between them. Germline CDR1 is MNHNS and CDR2 is SASEGT. The CDR3 runs 18 residues. DNA for the CDR3: TGTGCCAGCAGTGTCACTCAACAGGGTCCATGGCTGTCCTATGGCTACACCTTC. It codes for CASSVTQQGPWLSYGYTF.

The V and J genes are TRBV27 and TRBJ1-5, with a tentative D call TRBD1 (6 bases). Trimming stripped 3 bases from V and 6 bases from J, with 12 bases between. This CDR3 has 14 amino acids. The germline V gene encodes CDR1 MNHEY and CDR2 SMNVEV (reference sequence). The CDR3 region is CASSFTGASQPQHF. The CDR3 DNA is TGTGCCAGCAGTTTCACGGGGGCTAGTCAGCCCCAGCATTTT.

This sequence joins TRBV10-3 and TRBJ2-5; D is ambiguous. Per germline, CDR1 ENHRY and CDR2 SYGVKD. The CDR3 totals 16 residues. Between the trimmed V and J ends, which lost 3 bases and 5 bases, there was a span of 19 bases. The CDR3 protein is CAISEEVQRLRETQYF. The CDR3 region has the DNA TGTGCCATCAGTGAAGAGGTTCAGCGTCTGAGGGAGACCCAGTACTTC.

The chain carries TRBV6-4 and TRBJ2-7, with a tentative D call TRBD2 (6 bases). The germline V gene encodes CDR1 MRHNA and CDR2 SNTAGT. This CDR3 contains 14 residues. Trimming pared 2 bases from V and 0 bases from J, leaving 8 bases between. The CDR3 nucleotides are TGTGCCAGCAGTGACGCGGGGAGCTCCTACGAGCAGTACGTC. Translated: CASSDAGSSYEQYV.